A selection of T cell receptor beta chains follows, all from one sample in a study of blood T cell repertoires in COVID-19. The protocol was immunoSEQ multiplex PCR, while the TCRdb copy is restricted to in-frame clones and leaves out a portion. The profile covers roughly 500,000 clones, with 80% to 90% appearing a single time and around 0.9% taken by the ten largest. Sequencing was performed on peripheral blood. These receptors all come from a man younger than 35 with COVID-19, enrolled during active disease. The CDR3 runs from the conserved cysteine through the conserved F or W. Fields, in order: D gene, J gene, clone size, V gene, CDR3 DNA, CDR3 protein. D genes are given only for firm matches. Size is stated for part of the rows, as once, few or many counts, or as a class when the clone is expanded.

>NA|TRBJ2-3|NA|TRBV11-2
TGTGCCAGCAGTTCATTCCCAGGGATGGCAGATACGCAGTATTTT
CASSSFPGMADTQYF
>TRBD2|TRBJ2-1|NA|TRBV4-1
TGCGCCAGCAGCCAAGATGGGACTAGCATCTATGAGCAGTTCTTC
CASSQDGTSIYEQFF
>NA|TRBJ1-1|NA|TRBV18
TGTGCCAGCTCAACAGACAGTTTGAACACTGAAGCTTTCTTT
CASSTDSLNTEAFF
>TRBD1|TRBJ1-2|once|TRBV25-1
TGTGCCAGCACCCGCGAAGGGACAGGGGGTGGTGGCTACACCTTC
CASTREGTGGGGYTF
>NA|TRBJ1-2|once|TRBV12-3/TRBV12-4
TGTGCCAGCAACCCGCGGGGGGCGCGGGGCTACACCTTC
CASNPRGARGYTF
>TRBD1|TRBJ1-4|NA|TRBV5-4
TGTGCCAGCAGCTTCGGGACAGGGGAAGAAAAACTGTTTTTT
CASSFGTGEEKLFF
>TRBD1|TRBJ2-5|NA|TRBV5-1
TGCGCCAGCAGCTTGGACCCGGGACAGGGAGAGACCCAGTACTTC
CASSLDPGQGETQYF
>TRBD2|TRBJ2-7|NA|TRBV29-1
TGCAGCGTTGTTACTAGCGGGACCGAGCAGTACTTC
CSVVTSGTEQYF
>TRBD1|TRBJ2-1|NA|TRBV29-1
TGCAGTTCGACCAGATTTCAGGGGGCCATCAATGAGCAGTTCTTC
CSSTRFQGAINEQFF
>TRBD1|TRBJ2-3|NA|TRBV7-9
TGTGCCAGCAGCTTAGGACAGGGGGCCACAGATACGCAGTATTTT
CASSLGQGATDTQYF
>NA|TRBJ2-1|NA|TRBV7-6
TGTGCCAGCAGCCCTGACAGGCTTCGGTTGGGGTTTAGGTTTAGTGAGCAGTTCTTC
CASSPDRLRLGFRFSEQFF
>NA|TRBJ2-6|NA|TRBV19
TGTGCCAGTAGTATAGACCACGGCTCTGGGGCCAACGTCCTGACTTTC
CASSIDHGSGANVLTF
>NA|TRBJ1-3|NA|TRBV6-1
TGTGCCAGCAGTGAGGACAGTAAAAACACCATATATTTT
CASSEDSKNTIYF
>NA|TRBJ2-2|NA|TRBV5-4
TGTGCCAGCAGCTTCTCGGGTCCGGGCACCGGGGAGCTGTTTTTT
CASSFSGPGTGELFF
>NA|TRBJ2-3|NA|TRBV29-1
TGCAGCGTTGATAAACGGGGGTTCACAGATACGCAGTATTTT
CSVDKRGFTDTQYF
>TRBD1|TRBJ2-2|NA|TRBV7-9
TGTTTCACGACAGGGGAGAACACCGGGGAGCTGTTTTTT
CFTTGENTGELFF
>TRBD1|TRBJ2-7|NA|TRBV15
TGTGCCACCAGCAGAGCTACAGGGGCCGAGCAGTACTTC
CATSRATGAEQYF
>TRBD1|TRBJ1-2|few|TRBV6-5
TGTGCCAGCAAACTTAGACAGGGGAAAAATGGCTACACCTTC
CASKLRQGKNGYTF
>TRBD2|TRBJ2-3|NA|TRBV3-1/TRBV3-2
TGTGCCAGCAGAGACCAGAGAGTAGCGGGAGTCACAGATACGCAGTATTTT
CASRDQRVAGVTDTQYF
>NA|TRBJ2-5|NA|TRBV29-1
TGCAGCGTTGAAGCGGCAGGGGATGAGGAGACCCAGTACTTC
CSVEAAGDEETQYF
>TRBD1|TRBJ1-2|NA|TRBV7-9
TGTGCCAGCAGCTCATCGCCCGGGACAGGGGAGGTAGGCTACACCTTC
CASSSSPGTGEVGYTF
>NA|TRBJ1-6|NA|TRBV11-2
TGTGCCAGCAGTGGGGGGTCCTATAATTCACCCCTCCACTTT
CASSGGSYNSPLHF
>TRBD1|TRBJ2-7|NA|TRBV13
TGTGCCAGCAGCTTTGGGACAGCGACCTACGAGCAGTACTTC
CASSFGTATYEQYF
>TRBD2|TRBJ2-3|NA|TRBV4-1
TGCGCCAGCAGCCAAAAAACTCTGGGACTAGCGGGGAGGTCGGGAGATACGCAGTATTTT
CASSQKTLGLAGRSGDTQYF
>NA|TRBJ2-3|once|TRBV29-1
TGCAGCGTTGATGGTCCTAGGGGGGGGACAGATACGCAGTATTTT
CSVDGPRGGTDTQYF
>TRBD2|TRBJ2-1|NA|TRBV7-9
TGTGCCAGCAGCTTAGCACTAGCGGGAGGGGTCAATGAGCAGTTCTTC
CASSLALAGGVNEQFF
>TRBD1|TRBJ1-1|NA|TRBV18
TGTGCCAGCGAACCCCAGGGACAGACCACTGAAGCTTTCTTT
CASEPQGQTTEAFF
>TRBD1|TRBJ1-3|many|TRBV6-6
TGTGCCAGCGCAGGACAGGGAAAAAAAGGAAACACCATATATTTT
CASAGQGKKGNTIYF
>NA|TRBJ2-7|NA|TRBV5-1
TGCGCCAGCAGCCCCCCCGACAGGCCTGAGCAGTACTTC
CASSPPDRPEQYF
>TRBD1|TRBJ1-3|NA|TRBV5-1
TGCGCCAGCAGCTTGGGGGACAGCAACACCATATATTTT
CASSLGDSNTIYF
>TRBD2|TRBJ2-1|NA|TRBV19
TGTGCCAGTAGTCCCGCTGGCGGGGGGGTCTACAATGAGCAGTTCTTC
CASSPAGGGVYNEQFF
>NA|TRBJ1-3|NA|TRBV27
TGTGCCAGCAGAGGAGCTTCTGGAAACACCATATATTTT
CASRGASGNTIYF
>TRBD1|TRBJ2-5|NA|TRBV4-1
TGCGCCAGCAGCCAGGGACAGGGTGCAGGAAGGGAGACCCAGTACTTC
CASSQGQGAGRETQYF
>NA|TRBJ1-5|NA|TRBV7-2
TGTGCCAGCAGCTTCAGGGGTAATCAGCCCCAGCATTTT
CASSFRGNQPQHF
>TRBD1|TRBJ2-5|NA|TRBV19
TGTGCCAGTAGTCTCCGGGACAGTGGAGCGGAGACCCAGTACTTC
CASSLRDSGAETQYF
>TRBD1|TRBJ2-7|once|TRBV3-1/TRBV3-2
TGTGCCAGCAGCTATGGACAGGGGGCGTATGAGCAGTACTTC
CASSYGQGAYEQYF
>NA|TRBJ1-2|NA|TRBV19
TGTGCCAGTAGCCCCGGGACTAACTATGGCTACACCTTC
CASSPGTNYGYTF